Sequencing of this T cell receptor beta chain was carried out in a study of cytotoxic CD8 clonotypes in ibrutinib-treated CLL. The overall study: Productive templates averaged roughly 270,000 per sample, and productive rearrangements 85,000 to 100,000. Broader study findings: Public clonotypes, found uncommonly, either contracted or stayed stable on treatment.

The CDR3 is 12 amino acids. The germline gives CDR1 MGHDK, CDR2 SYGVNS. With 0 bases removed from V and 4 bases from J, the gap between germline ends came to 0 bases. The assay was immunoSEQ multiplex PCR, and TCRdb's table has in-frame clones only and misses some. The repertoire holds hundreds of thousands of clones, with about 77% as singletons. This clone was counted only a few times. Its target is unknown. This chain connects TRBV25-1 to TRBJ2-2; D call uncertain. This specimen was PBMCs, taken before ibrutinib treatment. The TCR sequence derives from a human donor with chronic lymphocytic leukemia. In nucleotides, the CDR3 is TGTGCCAGCAGTGAATACACCGGGGAGCTGTTTTTT. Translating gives CASSEYTGELFF. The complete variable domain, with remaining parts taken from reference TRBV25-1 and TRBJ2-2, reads EADIYQTPRYLVIGTGKKITLECSQTMGHDKMYWYQQDPGMELHLIHYSYGVNSTEKGDLSSESTVSRIRTEHFPLTLESARPSHTSQYLCASSEYTGELFFGEGSRLTVL.